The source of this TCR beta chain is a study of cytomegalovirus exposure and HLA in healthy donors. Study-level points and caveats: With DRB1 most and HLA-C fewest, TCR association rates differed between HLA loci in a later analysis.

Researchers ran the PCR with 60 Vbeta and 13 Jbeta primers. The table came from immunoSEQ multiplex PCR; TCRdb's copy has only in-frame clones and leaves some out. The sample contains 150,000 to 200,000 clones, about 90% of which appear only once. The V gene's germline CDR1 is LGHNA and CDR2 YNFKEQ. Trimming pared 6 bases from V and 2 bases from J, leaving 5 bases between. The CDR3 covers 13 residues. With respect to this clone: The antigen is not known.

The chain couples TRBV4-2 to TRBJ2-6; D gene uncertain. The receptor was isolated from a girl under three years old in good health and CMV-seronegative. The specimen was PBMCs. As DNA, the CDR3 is TGTGCCAGCAGTTTAGCTGGGGCCAACGTCCTGACTTTC. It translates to CASSLAGANVLTF.